Sequencing of this T cell receptor (beta chain) was carried out in a study of Graves' ophthalmopathy and Graves' hyperthyroidism. The study amplified TCR beta CDR3 regions using RNA transcripts. After a first-round RT-PCR with HTBI primers, a second-round multiplex PCR was run. TCRdb called the multiplex PCR reads again in MiXCR, with one record for every CDR3 protein. This table has under 400,000 distinct CDR3 sequences, roughly 15% appearing once. This clonotype was recorded at least ten times. What it binds is not known. None of the included patients had other autoimmune diseases, uncontrolled infections, pregnancy or lactation, as these led to exclusion. The diagnosis combined clinical symptoms, thyroxine, TRAb, thyroid ultrasound and orbital computed tomography scans. Study-wide findings and caveats: In blood, most expanded thyroid clonotypes above 0.001 frequency were also detected.

CDR1 is DFQATT, CDR2 SNEGSKA, per germline (reference sequence). The CDR3 is 14 residues long. V lost 6 bases to trimming and J lost 0 bases, with 11 bases between them. The receptor was isolated from an adult man with Graves' ophthalmopathy. Sequencing was carried out using peripheral blood. This rearrangement joins TRBV20-1 to TRBJ2-2; D gene unclear. CDR3: CSARPTPNTGELFF. CDR3 nucleotide sequence: TGCAGTGCACGGCCCACACCGAACACCGGGGAGCTGTTTTTT.